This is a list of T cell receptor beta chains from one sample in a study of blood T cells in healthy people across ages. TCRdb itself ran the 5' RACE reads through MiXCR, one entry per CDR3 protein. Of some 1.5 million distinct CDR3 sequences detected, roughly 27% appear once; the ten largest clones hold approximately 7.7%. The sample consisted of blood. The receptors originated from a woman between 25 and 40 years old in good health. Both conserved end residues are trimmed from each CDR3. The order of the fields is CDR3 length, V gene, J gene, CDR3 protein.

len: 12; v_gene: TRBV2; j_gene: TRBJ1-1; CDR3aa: ASRPRGENTEAF
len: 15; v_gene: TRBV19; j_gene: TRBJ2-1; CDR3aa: ASSITPSRGSYNEQF
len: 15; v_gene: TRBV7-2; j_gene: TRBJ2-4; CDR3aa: ASSFQTGLWTKNIQY
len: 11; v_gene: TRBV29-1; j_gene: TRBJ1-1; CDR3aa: SVAQCGGTEAF
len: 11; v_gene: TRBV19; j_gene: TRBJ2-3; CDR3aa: ASSIVGGAAQY
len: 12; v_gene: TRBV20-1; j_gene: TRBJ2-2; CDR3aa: SAPDRANTGELF
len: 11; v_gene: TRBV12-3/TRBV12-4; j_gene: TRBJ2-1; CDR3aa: ASSLDSVNEQF
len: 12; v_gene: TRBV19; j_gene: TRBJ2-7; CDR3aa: ASSVPGRRTGQY
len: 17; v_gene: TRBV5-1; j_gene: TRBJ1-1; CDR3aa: ASSLSGVGSNRGVTEAF
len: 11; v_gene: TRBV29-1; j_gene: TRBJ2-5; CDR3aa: SVELGGEETQY
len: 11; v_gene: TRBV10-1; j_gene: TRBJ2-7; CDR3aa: AGSEAGGYEQY
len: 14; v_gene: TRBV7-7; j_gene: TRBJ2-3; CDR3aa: ASSSTLRGEGDTQY
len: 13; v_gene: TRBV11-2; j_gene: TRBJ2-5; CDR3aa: ASSLLSSGQETQY
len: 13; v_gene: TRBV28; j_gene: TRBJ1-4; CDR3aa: ASSLWQGTNEKLF
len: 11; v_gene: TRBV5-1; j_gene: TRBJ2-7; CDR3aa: ASRRQVDDEQY
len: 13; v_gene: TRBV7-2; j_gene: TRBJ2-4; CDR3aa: ASSLAGGLAGLQY
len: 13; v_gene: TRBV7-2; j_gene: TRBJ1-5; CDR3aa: ASSSGVPGHQPQH
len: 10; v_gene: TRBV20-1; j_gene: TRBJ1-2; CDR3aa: SAYRNPYGYT
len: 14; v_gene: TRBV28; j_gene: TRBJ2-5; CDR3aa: ASLQGYTNSAETQY
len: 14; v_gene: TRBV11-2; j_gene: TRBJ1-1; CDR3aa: ASSTSKEGRRSEAF
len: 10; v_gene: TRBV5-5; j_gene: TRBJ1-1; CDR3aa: ASNPTDTEAF
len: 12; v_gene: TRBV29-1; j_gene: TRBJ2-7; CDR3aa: SVGRGRGGYEQY
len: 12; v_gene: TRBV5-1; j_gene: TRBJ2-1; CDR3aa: ASSLPAGVDEQF
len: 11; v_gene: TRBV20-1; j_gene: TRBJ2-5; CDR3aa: SADGQGTETQY
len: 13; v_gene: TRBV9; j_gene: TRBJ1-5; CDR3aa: ASSTAGQRNQPQH
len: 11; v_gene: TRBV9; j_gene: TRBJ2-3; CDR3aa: ASSVGDTDTQY
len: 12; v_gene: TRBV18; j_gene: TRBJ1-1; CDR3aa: ASSEETGITEAF
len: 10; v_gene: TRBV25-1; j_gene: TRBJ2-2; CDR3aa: VGQGSTGELF
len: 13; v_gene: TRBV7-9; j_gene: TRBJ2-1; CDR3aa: ASRMAQNSYNEQF
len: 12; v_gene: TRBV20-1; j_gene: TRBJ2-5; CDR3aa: SARASGGQKTQY
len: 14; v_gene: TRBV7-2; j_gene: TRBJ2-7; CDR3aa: ASSSNSGTGLNEQY
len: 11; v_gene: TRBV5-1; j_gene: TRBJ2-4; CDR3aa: ASSLGGDNLQY
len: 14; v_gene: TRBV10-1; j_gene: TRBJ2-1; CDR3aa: ASSESSGSGYDEQF
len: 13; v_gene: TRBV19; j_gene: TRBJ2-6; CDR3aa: ASSMSTSGANVLT
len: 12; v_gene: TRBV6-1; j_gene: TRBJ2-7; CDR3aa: ASGRPRGTYEQY
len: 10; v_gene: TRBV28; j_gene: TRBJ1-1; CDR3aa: ASGGGVIEAF
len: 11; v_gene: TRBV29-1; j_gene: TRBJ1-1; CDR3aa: SVDPLGIPEAF
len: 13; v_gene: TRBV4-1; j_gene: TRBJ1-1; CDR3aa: ASSQVGRRNTEAF
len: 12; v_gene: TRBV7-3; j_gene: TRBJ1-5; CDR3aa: ASSPGTGSRPQH
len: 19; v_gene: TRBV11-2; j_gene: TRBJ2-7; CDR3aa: ASSLPSVGSGRANNQYEQY
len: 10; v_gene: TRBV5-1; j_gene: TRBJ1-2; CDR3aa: ASSSQGKSYT
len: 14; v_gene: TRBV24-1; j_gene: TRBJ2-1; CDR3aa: ATSVVGPNSYNEQF
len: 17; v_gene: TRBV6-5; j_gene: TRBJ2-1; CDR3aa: ASSWGGLAGGSSYNEQF
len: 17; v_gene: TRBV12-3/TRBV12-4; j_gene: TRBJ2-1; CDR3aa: ASSLARVGWEWGRNEQF
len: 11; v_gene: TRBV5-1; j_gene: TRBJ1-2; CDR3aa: ASSLTIPYDYT
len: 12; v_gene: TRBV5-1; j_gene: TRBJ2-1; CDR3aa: ASSIRLMTDEQF
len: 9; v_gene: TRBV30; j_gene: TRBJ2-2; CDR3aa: AWTKTRELF
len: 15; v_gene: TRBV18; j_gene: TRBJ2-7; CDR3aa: ASSPMIRTGAADEQY
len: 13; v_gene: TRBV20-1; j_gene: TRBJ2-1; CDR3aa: SARDEREVGNEQF
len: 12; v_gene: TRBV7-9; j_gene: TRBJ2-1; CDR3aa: ASRPGQVYNEQF
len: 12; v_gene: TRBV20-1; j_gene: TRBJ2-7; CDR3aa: SAREGSDTYEQY
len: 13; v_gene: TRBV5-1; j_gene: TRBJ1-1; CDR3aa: ASSLLTGMSTEAF
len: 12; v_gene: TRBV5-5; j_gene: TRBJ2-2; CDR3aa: ASSFRGSTGELF
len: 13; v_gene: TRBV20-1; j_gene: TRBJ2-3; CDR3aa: SARGTSGYTDTQY
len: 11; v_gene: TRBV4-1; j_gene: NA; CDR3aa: ASAGGGSDEQY
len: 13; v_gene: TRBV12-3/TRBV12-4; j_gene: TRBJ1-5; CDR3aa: ASTGRTGLGQPQH
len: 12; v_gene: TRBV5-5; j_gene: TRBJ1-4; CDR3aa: ASSLNSAFEKLF
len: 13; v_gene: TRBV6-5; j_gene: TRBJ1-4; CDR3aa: ASSYLRPPNEKLF
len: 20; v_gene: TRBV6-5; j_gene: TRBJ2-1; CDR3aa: ASSYPTTASRNARYNYNEQF
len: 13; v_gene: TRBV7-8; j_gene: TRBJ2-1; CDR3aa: ASSLAQRSYSEQF